Sequencing of this T cell receptor (beta chain) was carried out in a study of blood T cell repertoires in COVID-19. Study summary: Nucleic acid was either cDNA or gDNA, and it came from T cells, B-cell-depleted T cells, or PBMCs.

The CDR3 is made up of 11 amino acids. V was pared by 5 bases and J by 6 bases, with 4 bases between. Assay: immunoSEQ multiplex PCR; the TCRdb copy retains only in-frame clones and omits some. In the table there are 35,000 to 45,000 clones, about 88% of which are singletons. The sequenced sample was peripheral blood. This clonotype was obtained from a human donor in a cohort sampled during active COVID-19. This chain uses TRBV12-3 or TRBV12-4 with TRBJ1-4; D remains unclear. The CDR3 coding sequence is TGTGCCAGCAGTCGTTATGAAAAACTGTTTTTT. It specifies CASSRYEKLFF.